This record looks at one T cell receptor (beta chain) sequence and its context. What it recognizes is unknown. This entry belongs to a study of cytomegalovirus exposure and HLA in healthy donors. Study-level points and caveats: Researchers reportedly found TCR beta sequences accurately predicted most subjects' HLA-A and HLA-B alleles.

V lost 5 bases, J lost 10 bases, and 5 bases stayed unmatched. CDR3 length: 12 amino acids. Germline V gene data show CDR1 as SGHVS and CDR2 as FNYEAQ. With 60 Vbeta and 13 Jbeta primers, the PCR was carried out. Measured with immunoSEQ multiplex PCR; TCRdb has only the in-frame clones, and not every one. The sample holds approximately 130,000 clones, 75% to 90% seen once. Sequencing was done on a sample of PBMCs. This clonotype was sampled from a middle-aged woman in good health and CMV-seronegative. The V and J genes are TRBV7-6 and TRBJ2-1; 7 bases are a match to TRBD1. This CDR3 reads CASSTDRAEQFF. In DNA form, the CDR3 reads TGTGCCAGCAGCACCGACAGGGCAGAGCAGTTCTTC. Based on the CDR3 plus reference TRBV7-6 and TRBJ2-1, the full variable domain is GAGVSQSPRYKVTKRGQDVALRCDPISGHVSLYWYRQALGQGPEFLTYFNYEAQQDKSGLPNDRFSAERPEGSISTLTIQRTEQRDSAMYRCASSTDRAEQFFGPGTRLTVL.